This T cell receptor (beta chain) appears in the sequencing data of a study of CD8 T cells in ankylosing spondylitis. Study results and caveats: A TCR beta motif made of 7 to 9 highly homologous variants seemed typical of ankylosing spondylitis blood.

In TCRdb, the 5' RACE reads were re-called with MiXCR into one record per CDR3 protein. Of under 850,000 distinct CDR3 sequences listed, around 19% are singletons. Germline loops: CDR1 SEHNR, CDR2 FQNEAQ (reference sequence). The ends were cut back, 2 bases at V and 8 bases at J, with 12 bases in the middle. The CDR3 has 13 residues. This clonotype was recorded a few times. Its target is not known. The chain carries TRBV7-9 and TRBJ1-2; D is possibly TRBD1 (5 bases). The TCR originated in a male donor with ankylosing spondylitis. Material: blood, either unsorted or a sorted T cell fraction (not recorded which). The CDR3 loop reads CASSLWQRDGYTF. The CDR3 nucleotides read TGTGCCAGCAGCTTATGGCAGAGGGACGGCTACACCTTC.